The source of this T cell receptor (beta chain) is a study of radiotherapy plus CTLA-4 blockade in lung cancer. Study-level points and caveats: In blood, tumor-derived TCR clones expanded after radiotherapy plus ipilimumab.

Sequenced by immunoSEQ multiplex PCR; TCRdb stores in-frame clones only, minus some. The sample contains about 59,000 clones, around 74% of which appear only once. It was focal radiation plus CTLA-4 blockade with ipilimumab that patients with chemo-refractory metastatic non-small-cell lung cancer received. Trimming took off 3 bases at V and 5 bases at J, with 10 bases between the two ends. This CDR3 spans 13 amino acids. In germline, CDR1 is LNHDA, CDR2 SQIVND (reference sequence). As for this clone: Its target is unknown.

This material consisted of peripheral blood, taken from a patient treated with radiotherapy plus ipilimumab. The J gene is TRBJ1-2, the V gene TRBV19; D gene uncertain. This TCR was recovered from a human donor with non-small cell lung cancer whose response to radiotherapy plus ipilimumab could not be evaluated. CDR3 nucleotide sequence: TGTGCCAGTAGTATCGGTAGAATTTATGGCTACACCTTC. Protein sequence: CASSIGRIYGYTF.